These T cell receptor beta chains were read from a single sample in a study of T cells in Graves' hyperthyroidism and ophthalmopathy. TCRdb re-derived calls from the multiplex PCR reads in MiXCR, one entry per CDR3 protein. The data contain fewer than 650,000 distinct CDR3 sequences, roughly 13% of them singletons. Input material: blood. Source of these receptors: a woman between 25 and 40 years old with Graves' hyperthyroidism that later progressed to Graves' ophthalmopathy. Each CDR3 is given without its conserved first and last residue. Only some rows state a clone size, as once, few, many or a class for expanded clones.

>many|TRBV7-8
ASSARLVEEADTQY
>many|TRBV4-1
ASSQSLSGGISYEQY
>.|TRBV5-1
ASSLGLAAGDRGGARTEAF
>.|TRBV3-1
ASTPGRLGYEQY
>.|TRBV9
ASSPGGTTNTGELF
>many|TRBV20-1
SVSLAGATDTQY
>.|TRBV24-1
ATRGPNPRGEQF
>many|TRBV28
ASIGGARGEQY
>many|TRBV20-1
SARDLIVETQY
>many|TRBV5-1
ASSPVRDSGPSTQY
>many|TRBV10-3
AISGRDNEQF
>many|TRBV25-1
ATLNKNTEAF
>.|TRBV6-2/TRBV6-3
ASSWGLAGGGYEQF
>few|TRBV5-1
ASSLLSQLEDTQY
>few|TRBV3-1
ASSPARGTDTQY
>few|TRBV7-9
ASSVAYSRQTEELYEQY
>many|TRBV30
AWTTARLSSSYNEQF
>many|TRBV2
ASQPWGTEGNEQF
>once|TRBV12-3/TRBV12-4
ASLGLAGETQY
>many|TRBV11-2
ASSLDPISGNTIY